This T cell receptor beta chain was identified in a study of shared clonotypes between healthy human individuals. Study results and limitations: The naive CD4 repertoires of a handful of donors were compared, and around 4.9% of clonotypes were shared.

As concerns this clone: Its antigen is not known.

Assay: immunoSEQ multiplex PCR; the TCRdb copy retains only in-frame clones and omits some. The table has 1 million to 1.3 million clones, around 82% seen once. The CDR3 is made up of 17 amino acids. Germline V gene sequence: CDR1 MDHEN, CDR2 SYDVKM. Trimming took off 6 bases at V and 0 bases at J, with 18 bases between the two ends. The split of CD4+ cells yielded CD45RA+ naive and CD45RA-negative memory subsets. The sample taken for sequencing was memory CD4+ T cells from PBMCs. Subset of the sample: CD45RA-negative fraction. The chain links TRBV28 to TRBJ1-5, with a possible D match to TRBD1 (5 bases). This sequence originates from a man aged 18-30 years in good health. Some clones in this sample may be carry-over from other donors' samples. The DNA of the CDR3 is TGTGCCAGCAGCTTCGGGACGGTTCTCTATAGCAATCAGCCCCAGCATTTT. Translating gives CASSFGTVLYSNQPQHF.